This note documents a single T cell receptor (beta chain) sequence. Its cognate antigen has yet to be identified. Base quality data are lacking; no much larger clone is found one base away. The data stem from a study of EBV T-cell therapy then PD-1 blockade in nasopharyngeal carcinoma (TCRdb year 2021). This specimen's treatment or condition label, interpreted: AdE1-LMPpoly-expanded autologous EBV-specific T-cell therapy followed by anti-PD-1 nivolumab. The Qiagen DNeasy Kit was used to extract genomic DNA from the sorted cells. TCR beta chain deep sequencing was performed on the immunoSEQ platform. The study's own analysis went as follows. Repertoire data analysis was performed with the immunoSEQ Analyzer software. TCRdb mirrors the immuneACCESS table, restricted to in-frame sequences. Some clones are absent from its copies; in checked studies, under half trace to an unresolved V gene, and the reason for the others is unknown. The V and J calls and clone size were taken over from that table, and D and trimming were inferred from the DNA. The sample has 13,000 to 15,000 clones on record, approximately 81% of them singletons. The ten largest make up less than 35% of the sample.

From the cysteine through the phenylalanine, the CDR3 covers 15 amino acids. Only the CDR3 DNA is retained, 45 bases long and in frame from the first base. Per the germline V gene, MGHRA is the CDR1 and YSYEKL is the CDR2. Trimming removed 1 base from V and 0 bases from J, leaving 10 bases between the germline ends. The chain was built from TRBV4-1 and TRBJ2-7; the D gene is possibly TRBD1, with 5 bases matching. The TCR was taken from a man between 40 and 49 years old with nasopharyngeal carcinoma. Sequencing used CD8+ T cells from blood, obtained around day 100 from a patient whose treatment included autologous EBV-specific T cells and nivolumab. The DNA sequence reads TGCGCCAGCAGCCAAGTCATGGGGCTCTCCTACGAGCAGTACTTC. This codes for CASSQVMGLSYEQYF.